The 32 T cell receptor beta chains listed next were all sequenced from one sample in a study of cytomegalovirus exposure and HLA in healthy donors. PCR employed 60 Vbeta and 13 Jbeta primers. Data came from immunoSEQ multiplex PCR; TCRdb stores just in-frame clones and leaves some out. The sample consists of 100,000 or so clones, about four fifths of them appearing once. The sample comprised PBMCs. Receptors originate from a woman aged 40 to 55 in good health and CMV-seronegative.

V and J are TRBV28 and TRBJ1-1; weak D call: TRBD1 (5 bases). The CDR3 has 18 amino acids. CDR1 is MDHEN and CDR2 is SYDVKM in the germline V gene. V was clipped by 6 bases and J by 1 base, with 24 bases between them. For the CDR3, the DNA is TGTGCCAGCAGCCTCTTGCCCACAGGTTCCAAGAGGAACACTGAAGCTTTCTTT. It codes for CASSLLPTGSKRNTEAFF.

The chain couples TRBV9 to TRBJ2-1, with 8 bases matching TRBD2. Germline V lookup: CDR1 SGDLS, CDR2 YYNGEE. The V segment lost 2 bases and the J segment 4 bases; nucleotides outside the gene matches: 5. The CDR3 totals 15 residues. CDR3 amino acids: CASSVWREAYNEQFF. The CDR3 DNA is TGTGCCAGCAGCGTTTGGCGGGAGGCTTACAATGAGCAGTTCTTC.

This chain joins TRBV6-5 and TRBJ2-1; TRBD2 matches 7 bases. Germline CDR1 is MNHEY and CDR2 is SVGAGI. The CDR3 is made up of 13 amino acids. J lost 10 bases, V lost 4 bases, and 7 bases had no gene match. The CDR3 reads CASSWTPGLEQFF. The CDR3 DNA reads TGTGCCAGCAGTTGGACCCCGGGACTAGAGCAGTTCTTC.

This clone appeared a few times. The same CDR3 arises from other DNA sequences in this sample as well. The chain links TRBV9 to TRBJ2-3; TRBD2 aligns across 14 bases. Trimming removed 4 bases from V and 5 bases from J; junction bases left unmatched: 6. The CDR3 has 16 residues. Germline values: CDR1 SGDLS, CDR2 YYNGEE. CDR3 sequence (DNA): TGTGCCAGCAGCCCCAGACTAGCGGGGGGGCAAGATACGCAGTATTTT. Translating gives CASSPRLAGGQDTQYF.

CDR3: CASSWDRPGSYNEQFF. The CDR3 DNA reads TGTGCCAGCAGCTGGGACAGGCCAGGCTCCTACAATGAGCAGTTCTTC. The chain has TRBV7-6 and TRBJ2-1; 8 bases align to TRBD1. This CDR3 region has 16 residues. J was trimmed by 0 bases and V by 4 bases; bases with no gene match: 5. Looked up from germline, CDR1 is SGHVS and CDR2 is FNYEAQ.

This clone has only a few counts. The V gene is TRBV29-1, the J gene TRBJ2-5, with 12 bases lining up with TRBD2. The CDR3 extends over 15 amino acids. J lost 5 bases, V lost 4 bases, and 8 bases had no gene match. CDR1 and CDR2 (germline): SQVTM, ANQGSEA. The DNA of the CDR3 is TGCAGCGTTGTACGACTAGCGGGAGACACGGAGACCCAGTACTTC. It translates to CSVVRLAGDTETQYF.

The chain has TRBV7-9 and TRBJ2-1; unclear D gene. V was shortened by 5 bases and J by 4 bases, with 9 bases between the two germline ends. Per the germline V gene, CDR1 is SEHNR and CDR2 is FQNEAQ (reference sequence). This CDR3 is 13 amino acids long. The CDR3 DNA is TGTGCCAGCAGCCCCCCTAATTACAATGAGCAGTTCTTC. Encoded protein: CASSPPNYNEQFF. Supplemented by reference TRBV7-9 and TRBJ2-1, the full variable domain reads DTGVSQNPRHKITKRGQNVTFRCDPISEHNRLYWYRQTLGQGPEFLTYFQNEAQLEKSRLLSDRFSAERPKGSFSTLEIQRTEQGDSAMYLCASSPPNYNEQFFGPGTRLTVL.

The gene calls are TRBV6-4 and TRBJ2-5; 13 bases align to TRBD2. CDR3 length: 19 residues. Trimming at V came to 0 bases and at J to 4 bases, leaving 11 bases not matched to a gene. The germline gives CDR1 MRHNA, CDR2 SNTAGT. The CDR3 spells CASSDSYRTSGSFGETQYF. In nucleotides, the CDR3 is TGTGCCAGCAGTGACTCCTACAGGACTAGCGGGAGCTTTGGAGAGACCCAGTACTTC.

The chain employs TRBV7-3 and TRBJ2-3; 11 bases are a match to TRBD2. Germline CDR1 reads SGHTA; CDR2 reads FQGTGA. This CDR3 comprises 15 residues. V trimming: 5 bases; J trimming: 6 bases; junction bases outside the gene matches: 7. This CDR3 reads CASSPSSGRFDTQYF. Here the CDR3 DNA reads TGTGCCAGCAGCCCCTCTAGCGGGAGGTTCGATACGCAGTATTTT.

This chain joins TRBV9 and TRBJ2-7, with TRBD1 identical over 9 bases. The CDR3 has 14 amino acids. Losses at the gene ends were 4 bases for V and 5 bases for J; bases not matched to a gene: 7. Germline V gene data show CDR1 as SGDLS and CDR2 as YYNGEE. CDR3 nucleotide sequence: TGTGCCAGCAGCCCACAGGGGGCTAGAAACGAGCAGTACTTC. This codes for CASSPQGARNEQYF. Full variable domain (rest looked up from reference TRBV9 and TRBJ2-7): DSGVTQTPKHLITATGQRVTLRCSPRSGDLSVYWYQQSLDQGLQFLIQYYNGEERAKGNILERFSAQQFPDLHSELNLSSLELGDSALYFCASSPQGARNEQYFGPGTRLTVT.

The V gene is TRBV4-3, the J gene TRBJ1-6, with 8 positions matching TRBD1. The trim removed 4 bases at V and 8 bases at J, leaving 4 bases unmatched. This CDR3 spans 14 amino acids. In germline, CDR1 is LGHNA, CDR2 YSLEER. The CDR3 here is CASSRGQGDSPLHF. CDR3 in DNA: TGCGCCAGCAGCCGCGGACAGGGAGATTCACCCCTCCACTTT.

This clone has just a few counts. The chain recombines TRBV4-1 with TRBJ1-5, with 10 bases fitting TRBD1. Germline CDR1 reads MGHRA; CDR2 reads YSYEKL. This CDR3 region has 21 residues. V was pared by 6 bases and J by 1 base, with 21 bases of the junction left unmatched. CDR3 loop: CASRGESGTGVPHMSNQPQHF. The CDR3 nucleotides read TGCGCCAGCAGGGGGGAGTCCGGGACAGGGGTCCCCCATATGAGCAATCAGCCCCAGCATTTT.

About this clone: One junction end disagrees with the germline gene, perhaps due to a read error. The rearrangement uses TRBV7-9 and TRBJ2-7; possibly TRBD1 or TRBD2 for D (8 bases each). The CDR3 is 14 residues long. Germline V CDR1 and CDR2: SEHNR, FQNEAQ (reference sequence). The CDR3 DNA sequence: TGTTCCAGCAGCGGGGGACAGGAGGGGTACGAGCAGTACTTC. Translated, it gives CSSSGGQEGYEQYF.

This clone has only one observation. The chain joins TRBV6-5 to TRBJ2-1, with 8 positions matching TRBD1. Per germline, CDR1 MNHEY and CDR2 SVGAGI. This CDR3 is 15 amino acids long. Germline trimming cut 3 bases from V and 3 bases from J; bases unmatched to any gene: 4. CDR3 in amino acids: CASSYEGTGYNEQFF. The CDR3 DNA sequence: TGTGCCAGCAGTTATGAGGGGACAGGCTACAATGAGCAGTTCTTC.

This clone was counted between two and nine times. This rearrangement joins TRBV4-1 to TRBJ1-5; tentative D call: TRBD1 (5 bases). Trimming took off 1 base at V and 0 bases at J, with 10 bases between the two ends. The germline V gene has CDR1 MGHRA and CDR2 YSYEKL. The CDR3 is made up of 16 amino acids. The DNA for the CDR3 is TGCGCCAGCAGCCAAGGGACATCCTTTAGCAATCAGCCCCAGCATTTT. Translating it yields CASSQGTSFSNQPQHF.

This clone was detected a few times. J is TRBJ2-7 and V is TRBV29-1; D may be TRBD1 (5 bases). Trimming shortened V by 6 bases and J by 3 bases, and 15 bases separated the two germline ends. CDR1 is SQVTM and CDR2 is ANQGSEA in the germline V gene. CDR3 length: 13 amino acids. CDR3 in DNA: TGCAGCGTCCACACCGTCCAGGGCTACGAGCAGTACTTC. As protein: CSVHTVQGYEQYF.

A few counts support this clone. The chain is built from TRBV11-2 and TRBJ1-4; 8 bases fit TRBD1. Trimming cost V 3 bases and J 7 bases; bases outside gene matches: 4. The CDR3 has 14 amino acids. Germline values: CDR1 SGHAT, CDR2 FQNNGV. CDR3 bases: TGTGCCAGCAGCTTCCGGACAGGGAGTGAAAAACTGTTTTTT. Residues: CASSFRTGSEKLFF.

Points on this clone: Relative to the germline gene, one junction end is altered; a read error may explain this. The V gene is TRBV7-7, the J gene TRBJ2-3, with 8 bases fitting TRBD2. There are 14 residues in the CDR3. Germline V gene data show CDR1 as SSHAT and CDR2 as FNYEAQ (reference sequence). CDR3 in DNA: TGTGCTAGCAGCGACAGCGGGGGTCGGGATACGCAGTATTTT. Translated, it gives CASSDSGGRDTQYF.

The genes are TRBV19 and TRBJ2-3, with a tentative D call TRBD2 (6 bases). V was shortened by 10 bases and J by 1 base, with 12 bases between the two germline ends. The CDR3 has 13 amino acids. Germline-derived CDR1 and CDR2 are LNHDA and SQIVND (reference sequence). The CDR3 sequence: CATAGLRTDTQYF. In nucleotides, the CDR3 is TGTGCCACGGCGGGACTTCGCACAGATACGCAGTATTTT. The whole variable domain, remainder taken from reference TRBV19 and TRBJ2-3, is DGGITQSPKYLFRKEGQNVTLSCEQNLNHDAMYWYRQDPGQGLRLIYYSQIVNDFQKGDIAEGYSVSREKKESFPLTVTSAQKNPTAFYLCATAGLRTDTQYFGPGTRLTVL.

J is TRBJ2-6 and V is TRBV4-3; D gene uncertain. CDR3 length equals 16 residues. Germline CDR1 LGHNA, CDR2 YSLEER. The V end was cut by 1 base, the J end by 0 bases, with 7 bases between. The CDR3 sequence: CASSQGANSGANVLTF. The CDR3 DNA follows: TGCGCCAGCAGCCAAGGGGCCAACTCTGGGGCCAACGTCCTGACTTTC.

This rearrangement joins TRBV5-4 to TRBJ2-4, with D possibly TRBD2 on 7 matching bases. V shed 0 bases and J shed 2 bases, with 18 bases lying between them. This CDR3 has 18 residues. The germline gives CDR1 SGHNT, CDR2 YYREEE (reference sequence). The CDR3 nucleotides read TGTGCCAGCAGCTTGGGGAGGGGGGGGCGCGGTACCAAAAACATTCAGTACTTC. Translating it yields CASSLGRGGRGTKNIQYF.

The rearrangement joins TRBV5-5 to TRBJ2-5; D is possibly TRBD2 (7 bases). The CDR3 spans 15 residues. CDR1 is SGHKS and CDR2 is YYEKEE in the germline V gene (reference sequence). V was trimmed by 0 bases and J by 7 bases, leaving 16 bases between them. DNA of the CDR3: TGTGCCAGCAGCTTGGCATGGGGGGGACAAAGGACCCAGTACTTC. The encoded protein is CASSLAWGGQRTQYF.

This clone was seen only a few times. The CDR3 is CASSPPGGSTDTQYF. CDR3 DNA sequence: TGTGCCAGCTCACCACCGGGGGGTAGCACAGATACGCAGTATTTT. The rearrangement links TRBV18 to TRBJ2-3, with a tentative D call TRBD2 (6 bases). The CDR3 runs to 15 residues. The V end lost 0 bases, the J end lost 0 bases, and 7 bases lay between the germline ends. From germline, CDR1 is KGHSH and CDR2 LQKENI.

The chain uses TRBV11-2 and TRBJ1-5; 9 bases match TRBD1. V shed 1 base, J shed 6 bases, and the junction held 4 bases outside the gene matches. CDR1 SGHAT and CDR2 FQNNGV come from the germline V gene. This CDR3 contains 15 residues. CDR3 protein: CASSLGTGAGQPQHF. CDR3 bases: TGTGCCAGCAGCTTAGGGACAGGGGCTGGTCAGCCCCAGCATTTT.

This chain links TRBV5-4 with TRBJ2-7; 11 bases are shared with TRBD2. The germline V gene has CDR1 SGHNT and CDR2 YYREEE (reference sequence). This CDR3 is built from 16 residues. The trim removed 4 bases at V and 5 bases at J, leaving 11 bases unmatched. CDR3 coding DNA: TGTGCCAGCAGCGCCCCGACTAGCGGGGTCCCAAACGAGCAGTACTTC. Protein product: CASSAPTSGVPNEQYF.

The chain is built from TRBV4-3 and TRBJ1-2, with 10 bases that match TRBD1. J gave up 5 bases and V 1 base, and 13 bases lay outside the gene matches. The CDR3 spans 18 residues. Germline values: CDR1 LGHNA, CDR2 YSLEER. Here the CDR3 DNA reads TGCGCCAGCAGCCAAGGGGTTCCGGGACAGGGGAAAGGGTATGGCTACACCTTC. This codes for CASSQGVPGQGKGYGYTF.

This chain joins TRBV27 and TRBJ2-7; 9 bases map to TRBD2. Germline V lookup: CDR1 MNHEY, CDR2 SMNVEV (reference sequence). Trimming took 6 bases from V and 4 from J; bases not matched to a gene: 13. This CDR3 has 16 residues. The CDR3 sequence: CASSLVVAGGPYEQYF. CDR3 nucleotides: TGTGCCAGCAGCCTAGTAGTGGCGGGGGGGCCTTACGAGCAGTACTTC.

The rearrangement uses TRBV30 and TRBJ1-1; TRBD1 is a possible D gene (6 bases). CDR3 length equals 12 residues. Trimming took off 6 bases at V and 1 base at J, with 9 bases between the two ends. CDR1 and CDR2 (germline): GTSNPN, SVGIG (reference sequence). This CDR3 reads CACKQGNTEAFF. Here the CDR3 DNA reads TGTGCCTGCAAACAGGGGAACACTGAAGCTTTCTTT.

The rearrangement links TRBV6-5 to TRBJ1-3; no clear D gene. The CDR3 consists of 13 residues. The V gene lost 2 bases and the J gene lost 4 bases, with 6 bases spanning the gap. CDR1 is MNHEY, CDR2 SVGAGI, per germline. The CDR3 loop reads CASSYEGGNTIYF. For the CDR3, the DNA is TGTGCCAGCAGTTACGAGGGCGGAAACACCATATATTTT.

This chain uses TRBV7-9 with TRBJ1-2, with D unresolved. Between the trimmed V and J ends, which lost 1 base and 5 bases, there was a span of 8 bases. CDR1 SEHNR and CDR2 FQNEAQ come from the germline V gene (reference sequence). CDR3 length: 13 amino acids. The DNA of the CDR3 is TGTGCCAGCAGCTTAGATCGGGGTTATGGCTACACCTTC. Translating it yields CASSLDRGYGYTF. Drawing the rest from reference TRBV7-9 and TRBJ1-2, the complete variable domain is DTGVSQNPRHKITKRGQNVTFRCDPISEHNRLYWYRQTLGQGPEFLTYFQNEAQLEKSRLLSDRFSAERPKGSFSTLEIQRTEQGDSAMYLCASSLDRGYGYTFGSGTRLTVV.

The chain links TRBV27 to TRBJ1-1; D not certain. The V end was cut by 1 base, the J end by 3 bases, with 9 bases between. Germline V CDR1 and CDR2: MNHEY, SMNVEV (reference sequence). The CDR3 runs to 14 residues. This CDR3 reads CASSLYSRDTEAFF. The CDR3 DNA follows: TGTGCCAGCAGTTTATATTCGAGAGACACTGAAGCTTTCTTT.

This clone was counted only a few times. The V gene is TRBV7-3, the J gene TRBJ2-5, with D possibly TRBD1 on 6 matching bases. The end of the DNA is better explained by TRBJ2-7, so the J call may be wrong. Per germline, CDR1 SGHTA and CDR2 FQGTGA. This CDR3 has 13 residues. The CDR3 sequence: CASSPGHPYEQYF. CDR3 DNA: TGTGCCAGCAGCCCGGGACACCCCTACGAGCAGTACTTC.